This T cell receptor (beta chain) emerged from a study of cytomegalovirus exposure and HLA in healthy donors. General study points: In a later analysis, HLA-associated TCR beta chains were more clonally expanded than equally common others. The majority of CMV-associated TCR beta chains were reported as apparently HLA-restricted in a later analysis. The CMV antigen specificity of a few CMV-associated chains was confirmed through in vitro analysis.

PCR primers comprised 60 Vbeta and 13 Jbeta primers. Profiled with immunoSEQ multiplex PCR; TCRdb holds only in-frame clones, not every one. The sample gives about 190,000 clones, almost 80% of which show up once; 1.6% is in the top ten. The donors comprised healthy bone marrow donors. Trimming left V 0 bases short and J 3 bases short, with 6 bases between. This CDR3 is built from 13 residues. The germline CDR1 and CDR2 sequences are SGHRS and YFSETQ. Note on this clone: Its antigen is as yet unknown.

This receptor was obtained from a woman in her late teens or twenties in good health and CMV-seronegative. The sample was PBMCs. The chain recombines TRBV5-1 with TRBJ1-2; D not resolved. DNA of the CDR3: TGCGCCAGCAGCTTGGTAGTTGACTATGGCTACACCTTC. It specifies CASSLVVDYGYTF.